This TCR beta chain was recorded in a study of blood T cell repertoires in COVID-19. About the research overall: The United States, Italy and Spain provided the acute and convalescent COVID-19 samples. The cDNA or gDNA used as material had been derived from T cells, B-cell-depleted T cells, or PBMCs.

This CDR3 has 14 amino acids. CDR1 is SGDLS and CDR2 is YYNGEE in the germline V gene. Trimming left V 4 bases short and J 5 bases short, with 15 bases between. This clone was counted once. In the original processing: Amplified reference gene primers provided the basis for estimating nucleated cell counts. Libraries were prepared by immunoSEQ multiplex PCR; TCRdb keeps only in-frame clonotypes and omits some of them. V, J and clone size are taken as reported in that table, and D and trimming were inferred from the DNA itself. The sample holds around 27,000 clones; around 87% are singletons and the top ten take over 9%.

This clonotype was obtained from a man aged 60 to 69 with acute or convalescent COVID-19. The sequencing input was peripheral blood. The chain recombines TRBV9 with TRBJ2-5; D might be TRBD2 (5 bases). The CDR3, as DNA: TGTGCCAGCAGCCCAGACCCTCGAGGGGAGACCCAGTACTTC. Translation: CASSPDPRGETQYF.